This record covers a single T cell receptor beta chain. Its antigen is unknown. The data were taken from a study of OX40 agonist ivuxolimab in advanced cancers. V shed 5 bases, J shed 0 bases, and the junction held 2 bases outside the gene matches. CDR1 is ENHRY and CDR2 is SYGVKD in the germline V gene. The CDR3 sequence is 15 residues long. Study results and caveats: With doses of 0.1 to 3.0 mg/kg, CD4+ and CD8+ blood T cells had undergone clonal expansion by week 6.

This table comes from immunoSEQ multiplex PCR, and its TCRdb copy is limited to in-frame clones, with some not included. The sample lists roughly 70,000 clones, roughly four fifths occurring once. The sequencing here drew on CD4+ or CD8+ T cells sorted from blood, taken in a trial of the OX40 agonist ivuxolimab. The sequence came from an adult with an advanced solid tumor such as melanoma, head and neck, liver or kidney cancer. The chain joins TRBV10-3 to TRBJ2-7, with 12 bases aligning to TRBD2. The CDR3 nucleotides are TGTGCCATCAGTCCGACTAGCGGGAGCTCCTACGAGCAGTACTTC. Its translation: CAISPTSGSSYEQYF.